Each of the 10 T cell receptor beta chains below was sequenced from the same sample in a study of T-cell memory formation after mild COVID-19 (dated by TCRdb to about 2021). The library came from 5' RACE. The run used an Illumina NovaSeq 6000. The public reads were reanalyzed by TCRdb: fastp trimming at Q25, MiXCR alignment, in-frame beta chains only. Entries are consolidated by CDR3 protein sequence, retaining the most common genes and DNA. This sample lists about 430,000 distinct CDR3 sequences; roughly 26% were detected once. The ten largest make up around 9.5% of the sample. The sequenced material came from PBMCs or a T cell subset sorted from them (not recorded which). These receptors were obtained from an adult woman who had mild COVID-19 (a few samples of this study predate the infection). The sample titles of this study are shuffled in the database, so cell type and time point are left out; the donor was told from shared clones.

The chain joins TRBV11-2 to TRBJ1-1; tentative D call: TRBD1 (5 bases). The CDR3 is 15 amino acids. The germline V gene has CDR1 SGHAT and CDR2 FQNNGV. V lost 2 bases, J lost 5 bases, and 15 bases lay in between. The CDR3 nucleotides are TGTGCCAGCAGCTTAAGGTCCGGGACGGGGACTGAAGCTTTCTTT. Amino acid sequence: CASSLRSGTGTEAFF.

This sequence joins TRBV12-3 or TRBV12-4 and TRBJ2-2; 9 bases fit TRBD1. V lost 3 bases, J lost 2 bases, and 16 bases stayed unmatched. This CDR3 contains 20 residues. The CDR3 sequence is CASSFGPYKRQGVNTGELFF. The CDR3 DNA follows: TGTGCCAGCAGTTTTGGCCCCTACAAAAGACAGGGGGTCAACACCGGGGAGCTGTTTTTT.

This rearrangement joins TRBV12-3 or TRBV12-4 to TRBJ1-1; weak D call: TRBD1 (6 bases). The CDR3 runs 14 residues. V was clipped by 5 bases and J by 5 bases, with 15 bases between them. CDR3 sequence reads: CASSAPGRGTEAFF. For the CDR3, the DNA is TGTGCCAGCAGTGCCCCGGGGAGGGGGACTGAAGCTTTCTTT.

This clonotype has more than one count but fewer than ten. The rearrangement uses TRBV7-9 and TRBJ2-1; D gene uncertain. CDR1 and CDR2 from the germline V gene are SEHNR and FQNEAQ (reference sequence). The CDR3 extends over 15 amino acids. CDR3 DNA sequence: TGTCGGTCAGCTTCCAACCTAAAAAAATACAATGAGCAGTTCTTC. Its protein is CRSASNLKKYNEQFF.

This chain links TRBV14 with TRBJ2-7; unclear D gene. The CDR3 extends over 15 amino acids. The V end lost 1 base, the J end lost 5 bases, and 15 bases lay between the germline ends. Per the germline V gene, CDR1 is SGHDN and CDR2 is FVKESK. CDR3 region: CASSQGIAFGDEQYF. The CDR3 bases are TGTGCCAGCAGCCAAGGAATCGCATTTGGGGACGAGCAGTACTTC. Full variable domain (rest looked up from reference TRBV14 and TRBJ2-7): EAGVTQFPSHSVIEKGQTVTLRCDPISGHDNLYWYRRVMGKEIKFLLHFVKESKQDESGMPNNRFLAERTGGTYSTLKVQPAELEDSGVYFCASSQGIAFGDEQYFGPGTRLTVT.

This clonotype was detected only a few times. V usage is TRBV14 and J usage is TRBJ1-2; D gene uncertain. V gave up 6 bases and J gave up 8 bases, with 13 bases separating them. Germline V gene sequence: CDR1 SGHDN, CDR2 FVKESK. The length of the CDR3 is 12 residues. This CDR3 is CASRNPGGGYTF. As DNA, the CDR3 is TGTGCCAGCAGGAACCCAGGTGGCGGCTACACCTTC.

In its sample, this clonotype was seen a few times. CDR3 bases: TGCAGTGCTAGTGACCGTACCACAGATACGCAGTATTTT. This codes for CSASDRTTDTQYF. V gene TRBV20-1 combines with J gene TRBJ2-3; D is unresolved. CDR1 is DFQATT and CDR2 is SNEGSKA in the germline V gene (reference sequence). V lost 3 bases, J lost 2 bases, and 9 bases lay in between. The CDR3 spans 13 residues.

The table lists this clonotype with a few counts. The rearrangement uses TRBV6-4 and TRBJ2-2, with TRBD1 as a possible D gene (5 bases). This CDR3 is 14 amino acids long. Germline V gene lookup returns CDR1 MRHNA and CDR2 SNTAGT. V was shortened by 3 bases and J by 6 bases, with 11 bases between the two germline ends. Here the CDR3 reads CASSELGAAGELFF. The CDR3 bases are TGTGCCAGCAGTGAACTTGGGGCAGCCGGGGAGCTGTTTTTT.

The J gene is TRBJ2-1, the V gene TRBV11-3; no firm D call. V dropped 4 bases and J dropped 9 bases, with 7 bases sitting between them. The CDR3 runs 11 residues. The germline V gene has CDR1 SGHNT and CDR2 YENEEA. CDR3 in amino acids: CASSSLGEQFF. As DNA, the CDR3 is TGTGCCAGCAGCTCCCTGGGTGAGCAGTTCTTC. Full variable domain (missing parts from reference TRBV11-3 and TRBJ2-1): EAGVVQSPRYKIIEKKQPVAFWCNPISGHNTLYWYLQNLGQGPELLIRYENEEAVDDSQLPKDRFSAERLKGVDSTLKIQPAELGDSAVYLCASSSLGEQFFGPGTRLTVL.

V is TRBV7-9 and J is TRBJ2-3, with D possibly TRBD1 on 6 matching bases. The V end was cut by 5 bases, the J end by 3 bases, with 15 bases between. The CDR3 spans 15 residues. CDR1 is SEHNR, CDR2 FQNEAQ, per germline (reference sequence). The CDR3 region has the DNA TGTGCCAGCAGCCAAGAGGACAGCGTGACAGATACGCAGTATTTT. It codes for CASSQEDSVTDTQYF.